These 11 T cell receptor beta chains came from one sample sequenced in a study of shared clonotypes between healthy human individuals. Some clones are missing from TCRdb's copy, which holds only in-frame ones; the method was immunoSEQ multiplex PCR. The table records fewer than 2.5 million clones, 93% of them present only once. Sequencing used naive CD4+ T cells from PBMCs. The subset was: CD45RA+ positively selected. The source of these receptors is a man between 18 and 35 years old in good health. Some clones in this sample may be carry-over from other donors' samples.

This chain joins TRBV9 and TRBJ1-5, with 7 bases fitting TRBD1. Germline lookup yields CDR1 SGDLS and CDR2 YYNGEE. The V segment lost 0 bases and the J segment 7 bases; nucleotides outside the gene matches: 4. The length of the CDR3 is 14 residues. The CDR3 is CASSVGPGGQPQHF. The CDR3 nucleotides are TGTGCCAGCAGCGTAGGGCCAGGGGGGCAGCCCCAGCATTTT.

The V call is TRBV12-2, the J call TRBJ2-7; TRBD1, the table's D call, was not compared with the DNA. TRBV12-2 is deemed a pseudogene. CDR3 size: 14 residues. CDR3 DNA sequence: TGTGCAAGTCGCTTACCACAGGGGGCCGACGAGCAGTACTTC. As protein: CASRLPQGADEQYF.

The chain recombines TRBV19 with TRBJ2-5; D is unresolved. V dropped 4 bases and J dropped 5 bases, with 20 bases sitting between them. The length of the CDR3 is 16 residues. Germline V gene lookup returns CDR1 LNHDA and CDR2 SQIVND (reference sequence). The CDR3 loop is CASSTRKGVLRETQYF. The DNA of the CDR3 is TGTGCCAGTAGTACCCGGAAGGGTGTCCTTCGGGAGACCCAGTACTTC.

The chain employs TRBV5-6 and TRBJ2-1, with TRBD2 matching over 8 bases. Germline V gives CDR1 SGHDT, CDR2 YYEEEE. J lost 0 bases, V lost 4 bases, and 9 bases had no gene match. The CDR3 has 17 residues. CDR3 loop: CASSRIAGTSSYNEQFF. CDR3 coding DNA: TGTGCCAGCAGCCGGATAGCGGGGACCAGCTCCTACAATGAGCAGTTCTTC.

This clone was picked up one time. This chain uses TRBV6-6 with TRBJ2-7; D possibly corresponds to TRBD1 (6 bases). This CDR3 region has 15 residues. Per germline, CDR1 MNHNY and CDR2 SVGAGI (reference sequence). Trimming shortened V by 6 bases and J by 1 base, and 16 bases separated the two germline ends. In nucleotides, the CDR3 is TGTGCCAGCAGAATACAGGGTGGGGGTTCCTACGAGCAGTACTTC. It is translated as CASRIQGGGSYEQYF.

The chain employs TRBV7-2 and TRBJ2-7; either TRBD1 or TRBD2 may supply D (6 bases each). With 5 bases removed from V and 6 bases from J, the gap between germline ends came to 23 bases. From germline, CDR1 is SGHTA and CDR2 FQGNSA. The length of the CDR3 is 16 residues. CDR3 sequence: CASSRQVKQGGSEQYF. The CDR3 region has the DNA TGTGCCAGCAGCCGCCAAGTAAAACAGGGAGGCTCCGAGCAGTACTTC. Based on the CDR3 plus reference TRBV7-2 and TRBJ2-7, the full variable domain is GAGVSQSPSNKVTEKGKDVELRCDPISGHTALYWYRQSLGQGLEFLIYFQGNSAPDKSGLPSDRFSAERTGGSVSTLTIQRTQQEDSAVYLCASSRQVKQGGSEQYFGPGTRLTVT.

In its sample, this clone was seen a few times. The rearrangement joins TRBV28 to TRBJ1-4, with D hard to call. The germline V and J ends were trimmed by 2 bases and 8 bases, with 18 bases remaining between them. The length of the CDR3 is 16 residues. Germline CDR1 MDHEN, CDR2 SYDVKM. CDR3 in DNA: TGTGCCAGCAGTTTAGGGTCGTGGACCGCGGCGGAAAAACTGTTTTTT. It encodes CASSLGSWTAAEKLFF.

This clone has only one observation. The chain is built from TRBV20-1 and TRBJ2-7; no firm D call. The germline gives CDR1 DFQATT, CDR2 SNEGSKA (reference sequence). This CDR3 is built from 11 residues. V lost 8 bases and J 1 base, leaving 9 bases between the germline ends. CDR3 bases: TGCAGTACCTCAGGATCCTACGAGCAGTACTTC. This gives the protein CSTSGSYEQYF.

The rearrangement links TRBV28 to TRBJ2-7; D is perhaps TRBD1 (9 bases). V dropped 5 bases and J dropped 3 bases, with 23 bases sitting between them. The germline V gene encodes CDR1 MDHEN and CDR2 SYDVKM. There are 17 residues in the CDR3. CDR3 nucleotide sequence: TGTGCCAGCAGTCCCAACAGGGGGCTAGCGGGTTTCTACGAGCAGTACTTC. It translates to CASSPNRGLAGFYEQYF.

Remarks on this clone: Other DNA variants within this sample encode the same CDR3. The V call is TRBV2, the J call TRBJ1-3; 7 bases agree with TRBD1. Germline CDR1 reads SNHLY; CDR2 reads FYNNEI. There are 15 residues in the CDR3. The J segment lost 2 bases and the V segment lost 0 bases, leaving 1 base of the junction unmatched. The CDR3: CASSEARGTGNTIYF. The CDR3 coding sequence is TGTGCCAGCAGTGAAGCCAGGGGGACTGGAAACACCATATATTTT.

This chain uses TRBV28 with TRBJ1-2; possibly TRBD1 for D (5 bases). V was shortened by 10 bases and J by 0 bases, with 15 bases between the two germline ends. CDR1 and CDR2 from the germline V gene are MDHEN and SYDVKM. CDR3 length: 14 amino acids. The chain's CDR3 is CATWTSGSNYGYTF. The CDR3 DNA sequence: TGTGCCACGTGGACATCAGGGTCTAACTATGGCTACACCTTC.